This T cell receptor beta chain was profiled in a study of cytomegalovirus exposure and HLA in healthy donors. Overall study: Earlier, roughly 180 million T cells were analyzed, and about 100 million unique TCR beta sequences were found among them. Study observations and caveats: Follow-up analysis seemed to connect common viral pathogens with several of the most significant clusters identified. With later analysis, a missense DCLRE1C variant became linked to TCR beta V- and J-gene trimming.

In the case of this clone: The antigen remains unidentified.

CDR1 and CDR2 (germline): MNHEY, SVGAGI. The junction had 4 bases not matched to a gene; V was cut back by 4 bases and J by 4 bases. This CDR3 comprises 14 residues. PCR involved 60 Vbeta and 13 Jbeta primers. Here immunoSEQ multiplex PCR was the method, and the copy in TCRdb shows in-frame clones only, minus some. The sample contains roughly 190,000 clones, approximately 78% of which appear only once. The TCR sequence derives from a woman aged 18-29 years in good health and CMV-seronegative. The sequenced sample was PBMCs. The chain combines TRBV6-5 with TRBJ2-7, with 10 bases fitting TRBD2. The CDR3 DNA reads as TGTGCCAGCAGTTCGCTAGCGGGAGATTACGAGCAGTACTTC. Translating gives CASSSLAGDYEQYF.